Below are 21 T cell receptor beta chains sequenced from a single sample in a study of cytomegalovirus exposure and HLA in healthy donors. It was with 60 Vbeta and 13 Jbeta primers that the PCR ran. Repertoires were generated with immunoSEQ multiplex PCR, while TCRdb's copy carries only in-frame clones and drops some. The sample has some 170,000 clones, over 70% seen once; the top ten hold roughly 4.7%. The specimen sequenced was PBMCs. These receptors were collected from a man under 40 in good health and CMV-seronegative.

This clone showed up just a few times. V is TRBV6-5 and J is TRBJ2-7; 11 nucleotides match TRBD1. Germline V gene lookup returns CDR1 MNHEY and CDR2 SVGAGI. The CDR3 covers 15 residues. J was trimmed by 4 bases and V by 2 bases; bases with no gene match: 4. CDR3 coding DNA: TGTGCCAGCAGTTACGGGGGACAGGGGGGATACGAGCAGTACTTC. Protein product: CASSYGGQGGYEQYF.

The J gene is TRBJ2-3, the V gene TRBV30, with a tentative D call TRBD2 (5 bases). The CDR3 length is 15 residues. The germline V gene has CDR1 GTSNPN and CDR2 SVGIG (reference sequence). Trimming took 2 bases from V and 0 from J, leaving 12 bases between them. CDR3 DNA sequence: TGTGCCTGGAGTTCGGGATCTTCTAGCACAGATACGCAGTATTTT. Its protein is CAWSSGSSSTDTQYF.

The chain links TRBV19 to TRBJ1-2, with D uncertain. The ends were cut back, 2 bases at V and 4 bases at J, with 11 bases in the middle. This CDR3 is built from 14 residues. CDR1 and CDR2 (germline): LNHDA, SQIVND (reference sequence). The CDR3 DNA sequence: TGTGCCAGTAGTATACTTACAGCTACCTATGGCTACACCTTC. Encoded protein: CASSILTATYGYTF.

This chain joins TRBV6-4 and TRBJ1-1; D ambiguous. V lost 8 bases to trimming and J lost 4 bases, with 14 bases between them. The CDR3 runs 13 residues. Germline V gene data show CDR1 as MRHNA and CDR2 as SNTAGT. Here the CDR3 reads CASSRTPITEAFF. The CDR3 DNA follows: TGTGCCAGCTCTAGAACCCCCATCACTGAAGCTTTCTTT.

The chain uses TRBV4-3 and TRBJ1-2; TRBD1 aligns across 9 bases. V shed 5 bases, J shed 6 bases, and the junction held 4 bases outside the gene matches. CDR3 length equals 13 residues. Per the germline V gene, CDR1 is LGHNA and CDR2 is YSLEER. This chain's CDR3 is CASSATGGHGYTF. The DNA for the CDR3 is TGCGCCAGCAGCGCGACAGGGGGTCATGGCTACACCTTC.

CDR3 nucleotides: TGTGCCAGCAGCAAAGGGCCGGGAGCTCTCCACTTT. As protein: CASSKGPGALHF. This rearrangement joins TRBV21-1 to TRBJ1-6. TRBV21-1 is a documented pseudogene. This CDR3 has 12 residues.

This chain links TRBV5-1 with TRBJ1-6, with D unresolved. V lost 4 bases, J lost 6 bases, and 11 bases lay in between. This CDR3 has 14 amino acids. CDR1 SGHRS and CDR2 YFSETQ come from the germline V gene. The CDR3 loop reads CASSPLEGNSPLHF. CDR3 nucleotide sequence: TGCGCCAGCAGCCCGCTGGAGGGTAATTCACCCCTCCACTTT.

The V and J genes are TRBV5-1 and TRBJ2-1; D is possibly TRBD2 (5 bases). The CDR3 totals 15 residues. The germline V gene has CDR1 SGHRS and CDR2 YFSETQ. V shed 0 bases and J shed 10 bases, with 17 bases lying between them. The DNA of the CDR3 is TGCGCCAGCAGCTTGGGTTCCGGGATGGCGGAAGAGCAGTTCTTC. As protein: CASSLGSGMAEEQFF.

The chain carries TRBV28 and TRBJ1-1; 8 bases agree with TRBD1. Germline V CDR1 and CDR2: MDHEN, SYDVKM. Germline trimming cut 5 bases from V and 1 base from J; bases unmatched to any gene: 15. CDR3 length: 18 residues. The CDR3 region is CASSLLHDRGMGNTEAFF. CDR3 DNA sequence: TGTGCCAGCAGTCTCTTACATGACAGGGGAATGGGGAACACTGAAGCTTTCTTT.

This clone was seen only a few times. The CDR3 loop is CASSVATVGTVNTGELFF. In DNA, the CDR3 is TGTGCCAGCAGCGTAGCTACGGTGGGGACAGTGAACACCGGGGAGCTGTTTTTT. The chain has TRBV9 and TRBJ2-2, with 7 bases that match TRBD1. From germline, CDR1 is SGDLS and CDR2 YYNGEE. CDR3 length equals 18 residues. With 0 bases clipped from V and 1 base from J, the junction kept 9 bases outside the gene matches.

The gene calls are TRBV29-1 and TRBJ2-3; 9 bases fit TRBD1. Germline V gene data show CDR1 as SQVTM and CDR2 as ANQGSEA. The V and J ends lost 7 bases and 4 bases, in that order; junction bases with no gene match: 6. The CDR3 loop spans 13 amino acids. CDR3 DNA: TGCAGCGGGACAGGGGAAGGGTCAGATACGCAGTATTTT. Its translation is CSGTGEGSDTQYF.

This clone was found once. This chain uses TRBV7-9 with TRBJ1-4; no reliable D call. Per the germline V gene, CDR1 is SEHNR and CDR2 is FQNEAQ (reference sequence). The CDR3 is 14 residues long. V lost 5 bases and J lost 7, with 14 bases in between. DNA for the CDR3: TGTGCCAGCAGCACTGAGGTGGGAGGTGAAAAACTGTTTTTT. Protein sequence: CASSTEVGGEKLFF.

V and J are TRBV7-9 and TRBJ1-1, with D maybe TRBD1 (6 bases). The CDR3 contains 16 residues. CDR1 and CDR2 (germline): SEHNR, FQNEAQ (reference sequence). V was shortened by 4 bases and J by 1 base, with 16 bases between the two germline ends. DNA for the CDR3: TGTGCCAGCAGCTACCTGACAGGTCCACCGAACACTGAAGCTTTCTTT. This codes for CASSYLTGPPNTEAFF.

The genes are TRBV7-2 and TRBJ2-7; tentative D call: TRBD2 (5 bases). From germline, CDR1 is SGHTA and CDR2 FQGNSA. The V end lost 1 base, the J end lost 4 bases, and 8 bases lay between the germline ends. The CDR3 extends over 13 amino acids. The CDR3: CASSLVGRYEQYF. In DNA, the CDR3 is TGTGCCAGCAGCTTAGTGGGGAGATACGAGCAGTACTTC. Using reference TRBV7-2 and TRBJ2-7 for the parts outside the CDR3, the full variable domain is GAGVSQSPSNKVTEKGKDVELRCDPISGHTALYWYRQSLGQGLEFLIYFQGNSAPDKSGLPSDRFSAERTGGSVSTLTIQRTQQEDSAVYLCASSLVGRYEQYFGPGTRLTVT.

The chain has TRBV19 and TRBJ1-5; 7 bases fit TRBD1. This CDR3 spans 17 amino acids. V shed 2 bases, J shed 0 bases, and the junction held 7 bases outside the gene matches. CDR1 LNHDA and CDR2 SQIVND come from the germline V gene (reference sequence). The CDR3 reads CASSIQGGSASNQPQHF. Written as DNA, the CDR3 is TGTGCCAGTAGTATACAGGGGGGTAGTGCTAGCAATCAGCCCCAGCATTTT.

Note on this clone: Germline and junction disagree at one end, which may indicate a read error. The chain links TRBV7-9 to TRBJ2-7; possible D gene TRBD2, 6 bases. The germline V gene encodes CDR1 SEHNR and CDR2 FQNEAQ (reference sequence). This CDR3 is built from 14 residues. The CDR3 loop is CSSSYPGLTYEQYF. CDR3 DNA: TGTTCCAGCAGCTATCCGGGACTGACCTACGAGCAGTACTTC.

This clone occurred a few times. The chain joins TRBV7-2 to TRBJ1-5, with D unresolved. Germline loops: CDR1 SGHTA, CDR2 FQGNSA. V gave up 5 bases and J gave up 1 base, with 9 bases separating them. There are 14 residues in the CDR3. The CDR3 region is CASSPRASNQPQHF. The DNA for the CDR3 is TGTGCCAGCAGCCCCCGCGCCAGCAATCAGCCCCAGCATTTT.

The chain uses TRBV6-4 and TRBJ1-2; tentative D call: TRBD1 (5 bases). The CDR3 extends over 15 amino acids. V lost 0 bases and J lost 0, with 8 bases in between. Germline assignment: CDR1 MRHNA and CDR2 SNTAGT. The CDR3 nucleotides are TGTGCCAGCAGTGACTCTGGACAAGCTAACTATGGCTACACCTTC. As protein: CASSDSGQANYGYTF.

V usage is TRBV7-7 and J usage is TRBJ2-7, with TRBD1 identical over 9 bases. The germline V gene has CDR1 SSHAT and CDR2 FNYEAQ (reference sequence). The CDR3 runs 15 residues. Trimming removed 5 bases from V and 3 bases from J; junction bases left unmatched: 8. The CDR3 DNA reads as TGTGCCAGCAGCCCCGGGACAGGGTTCGACTACGAGCAGTACTTC. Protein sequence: CASSPGTGFDYEQYF.

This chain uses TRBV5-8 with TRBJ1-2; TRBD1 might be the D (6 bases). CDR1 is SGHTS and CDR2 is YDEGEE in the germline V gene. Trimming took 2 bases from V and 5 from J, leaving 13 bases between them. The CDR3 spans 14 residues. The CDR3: CASSLREGEYGYTF. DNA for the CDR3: TGTGCCAGCAGCTTAAGGGAGGGGGAATATGGCTACACCTTC.

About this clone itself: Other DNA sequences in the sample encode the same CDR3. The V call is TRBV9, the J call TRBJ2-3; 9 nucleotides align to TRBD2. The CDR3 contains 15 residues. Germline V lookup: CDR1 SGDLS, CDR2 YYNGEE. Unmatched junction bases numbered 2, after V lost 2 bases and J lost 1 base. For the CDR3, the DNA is TGTGCCAGCAGCGTCGGCGGGGGGGGCACAGATACGCAGTATTTT. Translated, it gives CASSVGGGGTDTQYF.